This T cell receptor beta chain is from a study of T cell responses to AZD1222 COVID-19 vaccine. Some clones are missing from TCRdb's copy, which holds only in-frame ones; the method was immunoSEQ multiplex PCR. The table has roughly 120,000 clones, approximately 90% seen once; the top ten hold 2.4%. Sample: peripheral blood, taken on day 0 of AZD1222 vaccination. This receptor was identified in an adult in good health.

The CDR3 spells CAIRGSGVTEAFF. CDR3 sequence (DNA): TGTGCCATCAGGGGTAGTGGTGTCACTGAAGCTTTCTTT. V is TRBV10-3 and J is TRBJ1-1, with D unclear. Trimming took 6 bases from V and 4 from J, leaving 12 bases between them. This CDR3 contains 13 residues. Germline CDR1 and CDR2: ENHRY and SYGVKD.